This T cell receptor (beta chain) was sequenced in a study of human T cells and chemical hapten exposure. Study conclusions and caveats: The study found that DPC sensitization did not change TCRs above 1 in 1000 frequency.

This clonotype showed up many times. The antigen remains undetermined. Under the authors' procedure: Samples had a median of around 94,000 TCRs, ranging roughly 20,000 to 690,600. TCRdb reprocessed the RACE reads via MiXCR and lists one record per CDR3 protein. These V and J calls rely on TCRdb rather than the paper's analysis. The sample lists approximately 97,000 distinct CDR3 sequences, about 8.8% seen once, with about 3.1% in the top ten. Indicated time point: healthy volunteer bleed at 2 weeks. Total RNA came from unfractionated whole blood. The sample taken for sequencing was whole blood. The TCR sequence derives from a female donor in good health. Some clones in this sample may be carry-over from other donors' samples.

In DNA form, the CDR3 reads TGTGCCAGCAGCCCACAAACCCGGACAGGCAAAAAGACCCAGTACTTC. Translation: CASSPQTRTGKKTQYF. The rearrangement joins TRBV5-4 to TRBJ2-5, with 7 bases fitting TRBD1. This CDR3 comprises 16 residues. V lost 4 bases, J lost 6 bases, and 15 bases stayed unmatched. Per the germline V gene, CDR1 is SGHNT and CDR2 is YYREEE (reference sequence).